Below, one T cell receptor beta chain is given with its context. Per the germline V gene, CDR1 is SGHRS and CDR2 is YFSETQ. This CDR3 has 15 amino acids. The V end lost 5 bases, the J end lost 2 bases, and 14 bases lay between the germline ends. This entry belongs to a study of blood T cell repertoires in COVID-19. About the study: Whether acute or convalescent, the COVID-19 samples came from the United States, Italy and Spain. T cells, B-cell-depleted T cells, or PBMCs supplied cDNA or gDNA.

Original handling: Cell counts per sample came from amplifying reference gene primers. Sequencing was performed with immunoSEQ multiplex PCR; in TCRdb, only in-frame clones are kept and a portion is missing. V, J and clone size are taken as reported in that table, and D and trimming were inferred from the DNA itself. The sample has over 80,000 clones, about nine tenths seen once. The clonotype was recovered from a man in his fifties with acute or convalescent COVID-19. The sample was peripheral blood. This chain connects TRBV5-1 to TRBJ1-5; TRBD1 is a possible D gene (6 bases). CDR3 DNA sequence: TGCGCCAGCAGAAAGGACAGTCAACGCAATCAGCCCCAGCATTTT. Its protein product is CASRKDSQRNQPQHF.